This passage covers 12 T cell receptor beta chains from one sample sequenced in a study of naive and memory T cell subsets. Both TRBC1 and TRBC2 were covered by a beta constant-region primer of two equimolar oligonucleotides. TCRdb ran MiXCR on the UMI-ligation and nested PCR reads and lists one entry per CDR3 protein. Of tens of thousands of distinct CDR3 sequences listed, about 14% were seen once; the top ten hold roughly a fifth. Sequences were obtained from effector memory CD4+ T cells from blood. Subset defined: effector memory, CD45RA- CD27-. These receptors came from a human donor in good health.

This chain uses TRBV7-2 with TRBJ1-4, with 9 bases matching TRBD1. After removal of 2 bases from V and 11 bases from J, the junction contained 3 bases not matched to a gene. Germline CDR1 and CDR2: SGHTA and FQGNSA. CDR3 size: 13 residues. The CDR3 DNA is TGTGCCAGCAGCTTAAGGGACAGGGACAAACTGTTTTTT. Translating gives CASSLRDRDKLFF.

A few counts support this clonotype. The genes are TRBV7-2 and TRBJ2-2; the D gene is possibly TRBD2 (7 bases). This CDR3 comprises 15 residues. V lost 0 bases and J lost 6, with 11 bases in between. Looked up from germline, CDR1 is SGHTA and CDR2 is FQGNSA. CDR3: CASSLAGGGPGELFF. In DNA, the CDR3 is TGTGCCAGCAGCTTAGCGGGGGGGGGCCCCGGGGAGCTGTTTTTT.

This clonotype was recorded many times. The chain is built from TRBV7-2 and TRBJ2-7, with 8 bases lining up with TRBD2. The germline V gene encodes CDR1 SGHTA and CDR2 FQGNSA. Trimming at V came to 3 bases and at J to 7 bases, leaving 11 bases not matched to a gene. The CDR3 has 15 residues. CDR3 in amino acids: CASSFYRAGAKEQYF. CDR3 nucleotide sequence: TGTGCCAGCAGCTTTTACCGAGCGGGAGCCAAGGAGCAGTACTTC.

This clonotype was counted only a few times. This rearrangement joins TRBV6-1 to TRBJ1-4; D gene unclear. V lost 4 bases to trimming and J lost 4 bases, with 22 bases between them. Germline CDR1 is MNHNS and CDR2 is SASEGT. The CDR3 has 18 residues. DNA of the CDR3: TGTGCCAGCAGTGCAAAAACCCCCGGAGAGAGACTTAATGAAAAACTGTTTTTT. It specifies CASSAKTPGERLNEKLFF.

This clonotype was seen repeatedly, ten times or more. The chain links TRBV20-1 to TRBJ1-2, with TRBD1 identical over 7 bases. This CDR3 comprises 13 residues. Germline V gene data show CDR1 as DFQATT and CDR2 as SNEGSKA (reference sequence). After removal of 4 bases from V and 4 bases from J, the junction contained 6 bases not matched to a gene. The CDR3 DNA reads as TGCAGTGCTAAATTACAGGGGAGCTATGGCTACACCTTC. Translation gives CSAKLQGSYGYTF.

This clonotype was seen only a few times. The rearrangement links TRBV30 to TRBJ1-5; no firm D call. Germline CDR1 GTSNPN, CDR2 SVGIG (reference sequence). The CDR3 runs 14 residues. Trimming removed 3 bases from V and 6 bases from J, with 15 bases in between. The CDR3 nucleotides read TGTGCCTGGAGCCCCCGGGCCCCTTCTCAGCCCCAGCATTTT. This sequence encodes CAWSPRAPSQPQHF. Variable domain in full (rest from reference TRBV30 and TRBJ1-5): SQTIHQWPATLVQPVGSPLSLECTVEGTSNPNLYWYRQAAGRGLQLLFYSVGIGQISSEVPQNLSASRPQDRQFILSSKKLLLSDSGFYLCAWSPRAPSQPQHFGDGTRLSIL.

The gene calls are TRBV25-1 and TRBJ2-6; no clear D gene. The ends were cut back, 11 bases at V and 0 bases at J, with 26 bases in the middle. This CDR3 contains 19 residues. CDR1 is MGHDK and CDR2 is SYGVNS in the germline V gene. The CDR3 nucleotides read TGTGCCGACACCTCAAAGTGGGATGTTGGTGGCTCTGGGGCCAACGTCCTGACTTTC. Translation gives CADTSKWDVGGSGANVLTF. Drawing the rest from reference TRBV25-1 and TRBJ2-6, the complete variable domain is EADIYQTPRYLVIGTGKKITLECSQTMGHDKMYWYQQDPGMELHLIHYSYGVNSTEKGDLSSESTVSRIRTEHFPLTLESARPSHTSQYLCADTSKWDVGGSGANVLTFGAGSRLTVL.

The rearrangement links TRBV20-1 to TRBJ1-1, with D unclear. There are 10 residues in the CDR3. Trimming stripped 6 bases from V and 14 bases from J, with 16 bases between. Germline assignment: CDR1 DFQATT and CDR2 SNEGSKA (reference sequence). The CDR3 spells CSARETLSFF. As DNA, the CDR3 is TGCAGTGCCCGAGAGACCCTCAGCTTCTTT.

The chain links TRBV20-1 to TRBJ2-3; D remains ambiguous. This CDR3 has 14 residues. Trimming shortened V by 0 bases and J by 2 bases, and 9 bases separated the two germline ends. Germline assignment: CDR1 DFQATT and CDR2 SNEGSKA (reference sequence). The CDR3, as DNA: TGCAGTGCTAGAGATATTGCGTACACAGATACGCAGTATTTT. Its translation: CSARDIAYTDTQYF.

This clonotype was counted a few times. The rearrangement joins TRBV20-1 to TRBJ2-6; 16 nucleotides align to TRBD2. The CDR3 is made up of 22 amino acids. The V segment lost 6 bases and the J segment 0 bases; nucleotides outside the gene matches: 17. Germline CDR1 reads DFQATT; CDR2 reads SNEGSKA (reference sequence). In nucleotides, the CDR3 is TGCAGTGCCCACACAACAACCGGGACTAGCGGGAGGGGCCCCTCTGGGGCCAACGTCCTGACTTTC. This codes for CSAHTTTGTSGRGPSGANVLTF.

This clonotype has ten or more counts. The CDR3 loop is CASSFGGQTYEQYF. The DNA of the CDR3 is TGTGCCAGCAGTTTCGGGGGACAGACCTACGAGCAGTACTTC. The gene calls are TRBV28 and TRBJ2-7; TRBD1 might be the D (7 bases). V was shortened by 3 bases and J by 2 bases, with 11 bases between the two germline ends. Germline-derived CDR1 and CDR2 are MDHEN and SYDVKM. The CDR3 is 14 amino acids.

The sample holds many counts of this clonotype. V gene TRBV5-8 combines with J gene TRBJ2-1, with 9 bases fitting TRBD2. V lost 5 bases and J lost 5; bases outside the gene matches: 8. CDR1 and CDR2 (germline): SGHTS, YDEGEE. The CDR3 extends over 15 amino acids. CDR3 DNA: TGTGCCAGCAGTTTCCCGGGACTAGCCAACAATGAGCAGTTCTTC. Protein product: CASSFPGLANNEQFF.